This T cell receptor (beta chain) was observed in a study of OX40 agonist ivuxolimab in advanced cancers. Overall study context: Participants averaged roughly 60 years of age (range about 23 to 79) and were less than 85% male. General observations from the study: At 0.1-3.0 mg/kg, partial responders had clonal expansion among the lowest observed.

Remarks on this clone: The antigen is unknown.

Data came from immunoSEQ multiplex PCR; TCRdb stores just in-frame clones and leaves some out. This repertoire shows some 95,000 clones, about 91% found once; its top ten account for around 0.51%. Germline V gene lookup returns CDR1 MNHNS and CDR2 SASEGT. The CDR3 extends over 14 amino acids. V was pared by 8 bases and J by 1 base, with 14 bases between. The chain couples TRBV6-1 to TRBJ1-1; a possible D gene is TRBD1 (5 bases). Sequences were derived from CD4+ or CD8+ T cells sorted from blood, sampled in a trial of the OX40 agonist ivuxolimab. The TCR sequence derives from an adult with an advanced solid tumor such as melanoma, head and neck, liver or kidney cancer. CDR3 in DNA: TGTGCCAGCCATATTGGGACGGGGAACACTGAAGCTTTCTTT. Protein sequence: CASHIGTGNTEAFF.